This entry lists 27 T cell receptor beta chains sequenced from one sample in a study of blood T cell repertoires in COVID-19. Some clones are missing from TCRdb's copy, which holds only in-frame ones; the method was immunoSEQ multiplex PCR. The sample lists about 220,000 clones, roughly 88% seen once, with roughly 15% in the top ten. Sequencing was performed on PBMCs or T cells enriched from blood (not recorded which). The receptors derive from a woman aged 45-65 years with acute COVID-19.

This clone was found many times. This chain uses TRBV27 with TRBJ2-5; D possibly corresponds to TRBD2 (5 bases). V lost 2 bases and J 5 bases, leaving 12 bases between the germline ends. The germline CDR1 and CDR2 sequences are MNHEY and SMNVEV (reference sequence). CDR3 length equals 14 residues. CDR3 sequence: CASSLEQSGETQYF. CDR3 bases: TGTGCCAGCAGTTTAGAACAGTCGGGGGAGACCCAGTACTTC.

The chain carries TRBV4-1 and TRBJ2-5, with D tentatively TRBD2 (5 bases). The V gene's germline CDR1 is MGHRA and CDR2 YSYEKL. The CDR3 runs 16 residues. Trimming cost V 2 bases and J 5 bases, with 18 bases left between them. This chain's CDR3 is CASSQSPTREQETQYF. CDR3 in DNA: TGCGCCAGCAGCCAAAGCCCCACGAGGGAGCAGGAGACCCAGTACTTC.

The J gene is TRBJ2-5, the V gene TRBV2; no definite D call. Germline CDR1 is SNHLY and CDR2 is FYNNEI. V was pared by 8 bases and J by 1 base, with 11 bases between. This CDR3 comprises 13 residues. The CDR3 is CASDGGPQETQYF. The CDR3 DNA reads as TGTGCCAGCGATGGCGGTCCCCAAGAGACCCAGTACTTC. Full variable domain (remainder filled in from reference TRBV2 and TRBJ2-5): EPEVTQTPSHQVTQMGQEVILRCVPISNHLYFYWYRQILGQKVEFLVSFYNNEISEKSEIFDDQFSVERPDGSNFTLKIRSTKLEDSAMYFCASDGGPQETQYFGPGTRLLVL.

This sequence joins TRBV7-8 and TRBJ2-5, with TRBD2 matching 9 bases. The CDR3 is 17 amino acids. The V segment lost 1 base and the J segment 1 base; nucleotides outside the gene matches: 7. Germline CDR1 reads SGHVS; CDR2 reads FQNEAQ. The CDR3 loop is CASSLGRLAGPQETQYF. DNA for the CDR3: TGTGCCAGCAGCTTAGGACGTCTAGCGGGACCCCAAGAGACCCAGTACTTC.

The chain carries TRBV10-3 and TRBJ2-7; 9 positions agree with TRBD1. The J segment lost 2 bases and the V segment lost 6 bases, leaving 5 bases of the junction unmatched. Germline CDR1 reads ENHRY; CDR2 reads SYGVKD. This CDR3 region has 14 residues. DNA of the CDR3: TGTGCCATCAGGCTGACAGGGGGTCCCTACGAGCAGTACTTC. Translating gives CAIRLTGGPYEQYF.

In its sample, this clone was seen once. The rearrangement uses TRBV5-8 and TRBJ2-3, with a possible D match to TRBD2 (5 bases). The CDR3 is 14 amino acids. From germline, CDR1 is SGHTS and CDR2 YDEGEE. Trimming shortened V by 2 bases and J by 2 bases, and 9 bases separated the two germline ends. CDR3 residues: CASSLGLYTDTQYF. The CDR3 nucleotides are TGTGCCAGCAGCTTAGGACTGTACACAGATACGCAGTATTTT.

The chain combines TRBV6-2 or TRBV6-3 with TRBJ2-1, with 13 bases aligning to TRBD2. The CDR3 is 16 amino acids. The trim removed 4 bases at V and 8 bases at J, leaving 8 bases unmatched. Germline-derived CDR1 and CDR2 are MNHEY and SVGEGT. The CDR3 spells CASSSRTSGSSHEQFF. CDR3 DNA: TGTGCCAGCAGTTCCCGGACTAGCGGGAGTTCGCATGAGCAGTTCTTC.

The V call is TRBV18, the J call TRBJ2-3; D is perhaps TRBD1 (5 bases). Per the germline V gene, CDR1 is KGHSH and CDR2 is LQKENI. The germline V and J ends were trimmed by 6 bases and 3 bases, with 16 bases remaining between them. This CDR3 is built from 15 residues. CDR3: CASSQGTPGTDTQYF. The CDR3 DNA reads TGTGCCAGCTCGCAGGGCACTCCCGGGACAGATACGCAGTATTTT.

The chain employs TRBV5-8 and TRBJ2-7, with D unclear. This CDR3 region has 14 residues. V was trimmed by 0 bases and J by 4 bases, leaving 11 bases between them. Germline lookup yields CDR1 SGHTS and CDR2 YDEGEE. CDR3 region: CASSLVRSSYEQYF. Here the CDR3 DNA reads TGTGCCAGCAGCTTGGTCCGTAGCTCTTACGAGCAGTACTTC.

In its sample, this clone was seen once. The chain has TRBV6-5 and TRBJ2-1; possibly TRBD2 for D (5 bases). The CDR3 contains 16 residues. Per germline, CDR1 MNHEY and CDR2 SVGAGI. V was cut by 0 bases and J by 9 bases, with 18 bases left in between. CDR3 amino acids: CASSYSVSRGSSEQFF. The CDR3 DNA follows: TGTGCCAGCAGTTACTCGGTTAGTCGCGGGTCGTCTGAGCAGTTCTTC.

The rearrangement links TRBV5-4 to TRBJ2-3, with 7 positions matching TRBD2. The CDR3 length is 15 residues. The J segment lost 0 bases and the V segment lost 1 base, leaving 2 bases of the junction unmatched. From germline, CDR1 is SGHNT and CDR2 YYREEE (reference sequence). The CDR3 sequence: CASSLSSGSTDTQYF. CDR3 nucleotide sequence: TGTGCCAGCAGCTTGAGTAGCGGGAGCACAGATACGCAGTATTTT. Complete variable domain (other parts from reference TRBV5-4 and TRBJ2-3): ETGVTQSPTHLIKTRGQQVTLRCSSQSGHNTVSWYQQALGQGPQFIFQYYREEENGRGNFPPRFSGLQFPNYSSELNVNALELDDSALYLCASSLSSGSTDTQYFGPGTRLTVL.

The chain joins TRBV5-1 to TRBJ2-1; no clear D. Germline V gene data show CDR1 as SGHRS and CDR2 as YFSETQ. The CDR3 runs to 14 residues. The V gene lost 3 bases and the J gene lost 0 bases, with 7 bases spanning the gap. In DNA, the CDR3 is TGCGCCAGCAGCTCACTGAGCTCCTACAATGAGCAGTTCTTC. Translated: CASSSLSSYNEQFF.

The gene calls are TRBV5-1 and TRBJ2-3, with D hard to call. V was trimmed by 1 base and J by 0 bases, leaving 6 bases between them. Looked up from germline, CDR1 is SGHRS and CDR2 is YFSETQ. The CDR3 is made up of 14 amino acids. This chain's CDR3 is CASSLTMSTDTQYF. CDR3 DNA: TGCGCCAGCAGCTTGACTATGAGCACAGATACGCAGTATTTT.

The genes are TRBV9 and TRBJ2-2; 8 nucleotides line up with TRBD2. This CDR3 spans 17 amino acids. V dropped 3 bases and J dropped 2; count of bases not matched to a gene: 9. Germline CDR1 reads SGDLS; CDR2 reads YYNGEE. Written as DNA, the CDR3 is TGTGCCAGCAGCGCAGAACCGGGACTAGGAAACACCGGGGAGCTGTTTTTT. It is translated as CASSAEPGLGNTGELFF.

The CDR3 spells CASSIQGAVTDTEAFF. In DNA, the CDR3 is TGTGCCAGTAGTATACAGGGGGCGGTGACTGACACTGAAGCTTTCTTT. The J gene is TRBJ1-1, the V gene TRBV19, with TRBD1 matching over 8 bases. CDR3 size: 16 residues. The V gene end was trimmed by 2 bases and the J gene end by 3 bases; junction bases not matched to a gene: 8. Germline lookup yields CDR1 LNHDA and CDR2 SQIVND (reference sequence).

This clone came up once. The chain links TRBV7-9 to TRBJ1-3, with D possibly TRBD1 on 5 matching bases. The germline gives CDR1 SEHNR, CDR2 FQNEAQ (reference sequence). V lost 5 bases to trimming and J lost 2 bases, with 13 bases between them. The CDR3 spans 15 residues. CDR3 amino acids: CASSPAGLPGNTIYF. In DNA form, the CDR3 reads TGTGCCAGCAGCCCGGCAGGGCTCCCTGGAAACACCATATATTTT.

V is TRBV11-1 and J is TRBJ2-1; weak D call: TRBD1 (6 bases). Germline V gene sequence: CDR1 SGHAT, CDR2 FQDESV (reference sequence). The CDR3 totals 16 residues. Trimming took off 5 bases at V and 7 bases at J, with 21 bases between the two ends. The chain's CDR3 is CASSRRAGDLRNEQFF. The CDR3 coding sequence is TGTGCCAGCAGCCGCCGAGCAGGGGATTTAAGGAATGAGCAGTTCTTC.

V is TRBV5-6 and J is TRBJ1-5, with a weak D call TRBD1 (6 bases). Germline V gene sequence: CDR1 SGHDT, CDR2 YYEEEE. V lost 3 bases and J 4 bases, leaving 8 bases between the germline ends. The CDR3 spans 13 residues. The CDR3 region is CASSSGQNQPQHF. The CDR3 DNA sequence: TGTGCCAGCAGCTCTGGACAGAATCAGCCCCAGCATTTT.

The chain is built from TRBV3-1 (or the pseudogene TRBV3-2) and TRBJ2-3; perhaps TRBD2 as D (6 bases). Germline V gene lookup returns CDR1 LGHDT and CDR2 YNNKEL (reference sequence). V lost 4 bases and J 4 bases, leaving 9 bases between the germline ends. This CDR3 is 13 amino acids long. CDR3 in amino acids: CASSPTRADTQYF. The CDR3 nucleotides read TGTGCCAGCAGCCCGACTAGGGCAGATACGCAGTATTTT.

The chain couples TRBV6-2 or TRBV6-3 to TRBJ2-4, with 11 bases that match TRBD1. After removal of 4 bases from V and 1 base from J, the junction contained 15 bases not matched to a gene. The CDR3 is 20 amino acids. Germline assignment: CDR1 MNHEY and CDR2 SVGEGT. CDR3 sequence reads: CASSFSLDPGQGAAKNIQYF. The CDR3 nucleotides are TGTGCCAGCAGTTTCTCCCTAGACCCCGGACAGGGGGCGGCCAAAAACATTCAGTACTTC.

The chain is built from TRBV5-8 and TRBJ2-3, with 10 nucleotides matching TRBD2. The CDR3 contains 16 residues. The germline V gene encodes CDR1 SGHTS and CDR2 YDEGEE. J gave up 4 bases and V 0 bases, and 5 bases lay outside the gene matches. The CDR3 coding sequence is TGTGCCAGCAGCTTGGGTCTAGCGGGAGAAGCAGATACGCAGTATTTT. It encodes CASSLGLAGEADTQYF. The full variable domain, completed using reference TRBV5-8 and TRBJ2-3, is EAGVTQSPTHLIKTRGQQATLRCSPISGHTSVYWYQQALGLGLQFLLWYDEGEERNRGNFPPRFSGRQFPNYSSELNVNALELEDSALYLCASSLGLAGEADTQYFGPGTRLTVL.

The count of this clone is one. The chain carries TRBV18 and TRBJ1-3; TRBD1 agrees at 8 bases. Germline V gene sequence: CDR1 KGHSH, CDR2 LQKENI. V shed 2 bases and J 1 base; nucleotides not matched to a gene: 7. The CDR3 covers 17 residues. This CDR3 reads CASSPSSGGSSGNTIYF. DNA of the CDR3: TGTGCCAGCTCACCATCTTCAGGGGGCAGTTCTGGAAACACCATATATTTT.

Only one count was recorded for this clone. The chain uses TRBV18 and TRBJ2-3; maybe TRBD1 (6 bases). Germline assignment: CDR1 KGHSH and CDR2 LQKENI. This CDR3 region has 16 residues. The V end lost 3 bases, the J end lost 0 bases, and 13 bases lay between the germline ends. CDR3 DNA sequence: TGTGCCAGCTCACCCCGACTGGGGGCAAGCACAGATACGCAGTATTTT. Amino acids: CASSPRLGASTDTQYF.

The V call is TRBV18, the J call TRBJ2-7, with 8 bases matching TRBD1. V shed 5 bases and J 0 bases; nucleotides not matched to a gene: 12. The CDR3 has 17 amino acids. Germline values: CDR1 KGHSH, CDR2 LQKENI. The DNA for the CDR3 is TGTGCCAGCTCAGCAGGACAGGGAGCCCCGAGCTCCTACGAGCAGTACTTC. It is translated as CASSAGQGAPSSYEQYF.

V gene TRBV28 combines with J gene TRBJ1-5; possible D gene TRBD1, 5 bases. This CDR3 is 13 amino acids long. V lost 3 bases and J lost 6, with 9 bases in between. The V gene's germline CDR1 is MDHEN and CDR2 SYDVKM. For the CDR3, the DNA is TGTGCCAGCAGTTTGGTGGGGGGTCAGCCCCAGCATTTT. This codes for CASSLVGGQPQHF.

The rearrangement joins TRBV4-2 to TRBJ2-4, with TRBD2 as a possible D gene (5 bases). The CDR3 runs to 20 residues. CDR1 and CDR2 from the germline V gene are LGHNA and YNFKEQ. V lost 0 bases to trimming and J lost 1 base, with 22 bases between them. CDR3 DNA sequence: TGTGCCAGCAGCCAAGATTTGGGAGACCCGGTAAGCCTGGCCAAAAACATTCAGTACTTC. Encoded protein: CASSQDLGDPVSLAKNIQYF.

The chain has TRBV7-9 and TRBJ1-4; 9 bases are a match to TRBD1. The length of the CDR3 is 14 residues. The germline V gene has CDR1 SEHNR and CDR2 FQNEAQ (reference sequence). Trimming at V came to 5 bases and at J to 5 bases, leaving 3 bases not matched to a gene. The CDR3 region is CASSRGTGNEKLFF. DNA for the CDR3: TGTGCCAGCAGCCGCGGGACAGGGAATGAAAAACTGTTTTTT. Drawing the rest from reference TRBV7-9 and TRBJ1-4, the complete variable domain is DTGVSQNPRHKITKRGQNVTFRCDPISEHNRLYWYRQTLGQGPEFLTYFQNEAQLEKSRLLSDRFSAERPKGSFSTLEIQRTEQGDSAMYLCASSRGTGNEKLFFGSGTQLSVL.